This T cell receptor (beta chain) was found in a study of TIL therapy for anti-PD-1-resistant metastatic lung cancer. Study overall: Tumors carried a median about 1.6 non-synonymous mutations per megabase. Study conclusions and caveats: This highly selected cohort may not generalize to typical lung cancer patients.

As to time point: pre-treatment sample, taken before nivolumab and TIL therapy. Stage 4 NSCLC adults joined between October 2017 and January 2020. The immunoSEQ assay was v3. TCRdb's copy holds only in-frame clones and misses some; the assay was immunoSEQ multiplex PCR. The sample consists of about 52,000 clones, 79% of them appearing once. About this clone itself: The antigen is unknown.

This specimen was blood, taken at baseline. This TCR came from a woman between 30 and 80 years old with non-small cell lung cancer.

CDR3 amino acids: CASSGLAGVLGVPDTQYF. The CDR3 nucleotides are TGTGCCAGCAGCGGACTAGCGGGAGTCTTGGGGGTCCCAGATACGCAGTATTTT. The chain has TRBV6-4 and TRBJ2-3, with TRBD2 matching 13 bases. Looked up from germline, CDR1 is MRHNA and CDR2 is SNTAGT. The CDR3 totals 18 residues. J gave up 4 bases and V 6 bases, and 13 bases lay outside the gene matches.